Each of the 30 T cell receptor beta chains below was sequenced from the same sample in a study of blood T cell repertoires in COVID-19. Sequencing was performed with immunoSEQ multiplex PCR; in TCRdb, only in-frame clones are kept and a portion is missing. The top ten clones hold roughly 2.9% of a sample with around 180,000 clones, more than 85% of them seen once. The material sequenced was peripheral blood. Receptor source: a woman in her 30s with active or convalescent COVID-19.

The CDR3 coding sequence is TGTGCCAGCAGTTTCTCGGGGGGGTATGGCTACACCTTC. It yields the protein CASSFSGGYGYTF. J is TRBJ1-2 and V is TRBV27, with D possibly being TRBD1 (5 bases). The V end lost 3 bases, the J end lost 5 bases, and 10 bases lay between the germline ends. Germline V gene lookup returns CDR1 MNHEY and CDR2 SMNVEV (reference sequence). The CDR3 consists of 13 residues.

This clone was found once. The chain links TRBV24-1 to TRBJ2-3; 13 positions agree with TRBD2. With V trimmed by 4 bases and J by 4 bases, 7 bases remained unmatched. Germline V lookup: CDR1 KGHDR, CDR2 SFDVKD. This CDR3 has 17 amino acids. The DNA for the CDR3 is TGTGCCACCAGTGACCCTGGACTAGCGGGAGTGGCAGATACGCAGTATTTT. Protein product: CATSDPGLAGVADTQYF.

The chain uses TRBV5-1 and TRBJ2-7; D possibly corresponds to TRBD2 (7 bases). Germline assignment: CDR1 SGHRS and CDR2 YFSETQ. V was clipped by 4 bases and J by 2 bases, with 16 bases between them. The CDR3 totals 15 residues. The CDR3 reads CASSPGGAIPYEQYF. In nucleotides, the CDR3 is TGCGCCAGCAGCCCTGGGGGGGCCATCCCCTACGAGCAGTACTTC.

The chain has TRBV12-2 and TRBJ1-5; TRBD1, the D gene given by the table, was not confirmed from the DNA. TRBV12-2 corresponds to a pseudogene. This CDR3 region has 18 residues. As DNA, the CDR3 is TGTGCAAGTCGCAACATGGAATTCCGGGACAGCCAAAATCAGCCCCAGCATTTT. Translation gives CASRNMEFRDSQNQPQHF.

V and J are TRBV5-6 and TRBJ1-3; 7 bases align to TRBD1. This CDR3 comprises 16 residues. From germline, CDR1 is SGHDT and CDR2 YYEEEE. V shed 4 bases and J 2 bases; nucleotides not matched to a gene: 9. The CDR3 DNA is TGTGCCAGCAGCCCAAAGCCGAGGGGGCCTGGAAACACCATATATTTT. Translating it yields CASSPKPRGPGNTIYF. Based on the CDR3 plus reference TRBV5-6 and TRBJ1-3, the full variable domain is DAGVTQSPTHLIKTRGQQVTLRCSPKSGHDTVSWYQQALGQGPQFIFQYYEEEERQRGNFPDRFSGHQFPNYSSELNVNALLLGDSALYLCASSPKPRGPGNTIYFGEGSWLTVV.

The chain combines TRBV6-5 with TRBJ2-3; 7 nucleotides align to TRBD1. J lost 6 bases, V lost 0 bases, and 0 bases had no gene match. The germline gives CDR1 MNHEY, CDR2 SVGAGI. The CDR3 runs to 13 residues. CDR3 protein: CASSYSTGDTQYF. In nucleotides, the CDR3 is TGTGCCAGCAGTTACTCGACAGGGGATACGCAGTATTTT.

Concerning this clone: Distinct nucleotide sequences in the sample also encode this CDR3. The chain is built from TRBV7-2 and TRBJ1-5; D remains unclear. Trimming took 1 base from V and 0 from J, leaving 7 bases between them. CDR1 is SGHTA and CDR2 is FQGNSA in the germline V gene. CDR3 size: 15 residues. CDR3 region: CASSLGGYSNQPQHF. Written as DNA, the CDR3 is TGTGCCAGCAGCTTAGGAGGGTATAGCAATCAGCCCCAGCATTTT.

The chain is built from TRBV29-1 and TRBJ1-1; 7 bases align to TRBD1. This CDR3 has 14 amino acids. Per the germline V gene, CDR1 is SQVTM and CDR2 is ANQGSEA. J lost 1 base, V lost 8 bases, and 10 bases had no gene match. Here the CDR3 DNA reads TGCAGCTGCCGGACAGGTTCCACGAACACTGAAGCTTTCTTT. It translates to CSCRTGSTNTEAFF.

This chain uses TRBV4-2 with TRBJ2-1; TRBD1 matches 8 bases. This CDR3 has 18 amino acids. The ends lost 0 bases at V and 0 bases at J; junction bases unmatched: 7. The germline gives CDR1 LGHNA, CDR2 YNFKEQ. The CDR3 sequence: CASSQEGQAISSYNEQFF. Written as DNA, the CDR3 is TGTGCCAGCAGCCAAGAGGGACAGGCTATAAGCTCCTACAATGAGCAGTTCTTC.

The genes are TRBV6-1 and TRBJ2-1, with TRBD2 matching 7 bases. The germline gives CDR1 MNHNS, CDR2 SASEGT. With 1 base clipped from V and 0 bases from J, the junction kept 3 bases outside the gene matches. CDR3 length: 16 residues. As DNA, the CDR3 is TGTGCCAGCAGTGAAGAGGTAGCGGGCTCCTACAATGAGCAGTTCTTC. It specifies CASSEEVAGSYNEQFF.

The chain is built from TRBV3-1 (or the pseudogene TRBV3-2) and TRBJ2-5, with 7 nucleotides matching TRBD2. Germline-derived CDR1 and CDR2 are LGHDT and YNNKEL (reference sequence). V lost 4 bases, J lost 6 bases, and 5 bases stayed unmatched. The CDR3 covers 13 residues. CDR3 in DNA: TGTGCCAGCAGCCGGTCGGGGGGACAGACCCAGTACTTC. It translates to CASSRSGGQTQYF.

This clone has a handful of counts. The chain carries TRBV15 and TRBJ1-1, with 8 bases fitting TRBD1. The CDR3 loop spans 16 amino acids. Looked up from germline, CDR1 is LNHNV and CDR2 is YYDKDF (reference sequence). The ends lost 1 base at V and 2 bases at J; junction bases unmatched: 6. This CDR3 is CATSRGVGQGNTEAFF. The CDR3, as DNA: TGTGCCACCAGCAGAGGGGTAGGACAGGGTAACACTGAAGCTTTCTTT. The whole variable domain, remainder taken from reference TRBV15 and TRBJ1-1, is DAMVIQNPRYQVTQFGKPVTLSCSQTLNHNVMYWYQQKSSQAPKLLFHYYDKDFNNEADTPDNFQSRRPNTSFCFLDIRSPGLGDTAMYLCATSRGVGQGNTEAFFGQGTRLTVV.

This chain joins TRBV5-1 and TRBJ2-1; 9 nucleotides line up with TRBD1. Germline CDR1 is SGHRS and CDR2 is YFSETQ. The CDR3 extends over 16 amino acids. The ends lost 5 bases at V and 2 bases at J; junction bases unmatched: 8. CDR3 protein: CASRDAGTGTYNEQFF. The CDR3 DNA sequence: TGCGCCAGCAGGGATGCCGGGACAGGGACCTACAATGAGCAGTTCTTC.

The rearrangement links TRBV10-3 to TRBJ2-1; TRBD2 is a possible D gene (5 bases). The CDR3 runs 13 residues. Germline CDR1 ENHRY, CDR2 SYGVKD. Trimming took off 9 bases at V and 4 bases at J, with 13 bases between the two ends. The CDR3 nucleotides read TGTGCCATTTCACCCCGGGATTACAATGAGCAGTTCTTC. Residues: CAISPRDYNEQFF.

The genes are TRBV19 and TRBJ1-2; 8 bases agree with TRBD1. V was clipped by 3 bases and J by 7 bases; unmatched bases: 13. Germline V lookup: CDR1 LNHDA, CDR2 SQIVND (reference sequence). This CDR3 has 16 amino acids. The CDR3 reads CASSIGLGQAYSGYTF. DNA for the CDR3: TGTGCCAGTAGTATCGGTTTGGGACAGGCTTACTCTGGCTACACCTTC.

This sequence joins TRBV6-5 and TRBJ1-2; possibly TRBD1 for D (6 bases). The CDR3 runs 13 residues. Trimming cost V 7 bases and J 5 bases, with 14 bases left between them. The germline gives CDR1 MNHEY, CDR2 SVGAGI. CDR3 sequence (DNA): TGTGCCAGCACTAGGGACAACCATTATGGCTACACCTTC. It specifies CASTRDNHYGYTF.

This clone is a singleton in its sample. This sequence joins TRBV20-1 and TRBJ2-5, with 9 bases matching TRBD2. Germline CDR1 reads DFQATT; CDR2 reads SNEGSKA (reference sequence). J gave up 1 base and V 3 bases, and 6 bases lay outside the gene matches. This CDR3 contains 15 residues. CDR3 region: CSASTREGLQETQYF. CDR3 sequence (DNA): TGCAGTGCTAGTACGCGGGAGGGCCTCCAAGAGACCCAGTACTTC.

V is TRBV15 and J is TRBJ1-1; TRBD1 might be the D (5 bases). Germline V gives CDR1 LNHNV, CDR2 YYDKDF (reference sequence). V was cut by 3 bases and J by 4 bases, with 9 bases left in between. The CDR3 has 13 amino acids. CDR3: CATSSLRGTEAFF. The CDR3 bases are TGTGCCACCAGCAGCCTTAGGGGCACTGAAGCTTTCTTT.

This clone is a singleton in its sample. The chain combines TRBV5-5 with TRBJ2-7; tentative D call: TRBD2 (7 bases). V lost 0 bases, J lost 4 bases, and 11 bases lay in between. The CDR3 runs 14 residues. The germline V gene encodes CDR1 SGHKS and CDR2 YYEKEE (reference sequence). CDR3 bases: TGTGCCAGCAGCTTGGGGACTAGGGGGTACGAGCAGTACTTC. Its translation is CASSLGTRGYEQYF.

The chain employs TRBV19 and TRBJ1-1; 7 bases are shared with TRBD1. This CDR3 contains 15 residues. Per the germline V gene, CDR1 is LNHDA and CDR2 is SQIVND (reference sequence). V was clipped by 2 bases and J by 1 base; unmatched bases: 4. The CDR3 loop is CASSITTGANTEAFF. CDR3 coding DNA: TGTGCCAGTAGTATAACTACAGGGGCGAACACTGAAGCTTTCTTT. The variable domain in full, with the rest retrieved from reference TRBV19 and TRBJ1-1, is DGGITQSPKYLFRKEGQNVTLSCEQNLNHDAMYWYRQDPGQGLRLIYYSQIVNDFQKGDIAEGYSVSREKKESFPLTVTSAQKNPTAFYLCASSITTGANTEAFFGQGTRLTVV.

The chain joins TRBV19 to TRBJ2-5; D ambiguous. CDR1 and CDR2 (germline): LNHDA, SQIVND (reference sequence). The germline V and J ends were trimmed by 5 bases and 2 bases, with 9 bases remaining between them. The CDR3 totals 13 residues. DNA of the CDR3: TGTGCCAGTAGTCGAGGCAGACAAGAGACCCAGTACTTC. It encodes CASSRGRQETQYF.

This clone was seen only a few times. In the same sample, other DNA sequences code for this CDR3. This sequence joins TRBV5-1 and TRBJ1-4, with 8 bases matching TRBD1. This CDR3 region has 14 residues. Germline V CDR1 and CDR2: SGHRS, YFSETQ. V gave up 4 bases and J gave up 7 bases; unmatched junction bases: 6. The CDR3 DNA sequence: TGCGCCAGCAGCGATGGGACAGGAGGTGAAAAACTGTTTTTT. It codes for CASSDGTGGEKLFF.

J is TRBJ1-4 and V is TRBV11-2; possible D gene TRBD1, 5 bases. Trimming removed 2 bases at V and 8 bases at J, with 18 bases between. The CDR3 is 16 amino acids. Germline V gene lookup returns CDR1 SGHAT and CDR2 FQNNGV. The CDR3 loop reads CASSLLLTGEREKLFF. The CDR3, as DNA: TGTGCCAGCAGCTTACTATTAACGGGGGAGCGGGAAAAACTGTTTTTT.

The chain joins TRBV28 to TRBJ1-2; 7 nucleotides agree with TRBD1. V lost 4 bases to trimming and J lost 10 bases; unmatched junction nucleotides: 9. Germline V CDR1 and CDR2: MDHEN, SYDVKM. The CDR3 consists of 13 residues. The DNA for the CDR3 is TGTGCCAGCAGTTCCGGGACAGACCTTTTCTACACCTTC. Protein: CASSSGTDLFYTF.

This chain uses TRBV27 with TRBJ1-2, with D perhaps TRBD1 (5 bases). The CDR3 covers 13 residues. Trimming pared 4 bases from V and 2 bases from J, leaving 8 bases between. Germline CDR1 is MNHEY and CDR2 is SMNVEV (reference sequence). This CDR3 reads CASSSRGNYGYTF. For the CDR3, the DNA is TGTGCCAGCAGTTCCCGGGGGAACTATGGCTACACCTTC.

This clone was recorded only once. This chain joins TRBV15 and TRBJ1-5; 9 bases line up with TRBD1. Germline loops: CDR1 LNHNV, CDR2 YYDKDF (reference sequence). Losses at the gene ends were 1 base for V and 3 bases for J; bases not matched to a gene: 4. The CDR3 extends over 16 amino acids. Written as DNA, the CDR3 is TGTGCCACCAGCAGAGGAGGACAGGGGATCAATCAGCCCCAGCATTTT. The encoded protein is CATSRGGQGINQPQHF.

The CDR3 spells CASSESTVYNYGYTF. The CDR3 coding sequence is TGCGCCAGCAGTGAGTCAACAGTCTATAACTATGGCTACACCTTC. This chain connects TRBV10-1 to TRBJ1-2; D is undetermined. V was pared by 0 bases and J by 1 base, with 9 bases between. The germline gives CDR1 WNHNN, CDR2 SYGVQD (reference sequence). There are 15 residues in the CDR3.

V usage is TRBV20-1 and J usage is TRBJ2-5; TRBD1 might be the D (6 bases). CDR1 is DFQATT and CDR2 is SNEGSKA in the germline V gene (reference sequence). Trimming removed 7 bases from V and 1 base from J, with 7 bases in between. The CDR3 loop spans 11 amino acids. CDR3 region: CSGQVQETQYF. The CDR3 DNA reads TGCAGTGGACAGGTCCAAGAGACCCAGTACTTC.

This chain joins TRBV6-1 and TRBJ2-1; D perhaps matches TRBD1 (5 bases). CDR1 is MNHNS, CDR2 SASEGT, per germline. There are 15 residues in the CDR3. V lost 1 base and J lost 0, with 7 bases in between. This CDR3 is CASSEERGSYNEQFF. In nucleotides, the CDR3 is TGTGCCAGCAGTGAAGAAAGGGGCTCCTACAATGAGCAGTTCTTC.

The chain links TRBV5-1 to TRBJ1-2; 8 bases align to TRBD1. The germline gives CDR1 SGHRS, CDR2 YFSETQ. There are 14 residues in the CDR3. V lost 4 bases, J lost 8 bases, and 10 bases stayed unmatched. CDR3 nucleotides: TGCGCCAGCAGCACCATGGCAGGGGGCATGGGCTACACCTTC. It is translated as CASSTMAGGMGYTF.